This entry features one T cell receptor (beta chain) sequence. Its antigen is not known. This specimen comes from a study of cytomegalovirus exposure and HLA in healthy donors. Background on the study: Approximately 190 million T cells yielded roughly 120 million unique TCR beta sequences, as an earlier analysis found.

Germline loops: CDR1 MNHNS, CDR2 SASEGT. V lost 7 bases and J 3 bases, leaving 13 bases between the germline ends. The CDR3 totals 14 residues. PCR involved 60 Vbeta and 13 Jbeta primers. Assay used: immunoSEQ multiplex PCR; TCRdb lists only in-frame clones, some missing. The repertoire holds over 100,000 clones, 70% seen once, with approximately 9.4% in the top ten. Donors likely had unrecorded immune exposures despite being nominally healthy when sampled. Study observations and caveats: Apart from CMV serostatus, no immune exposure information was available.

This TCR came from a man in his thirties or forties in good health and CMV-seropositive. V usage is TRBV6-1 and J usage is TRBJ1-5; D is perhaps TRBD1 (5 bases). What was sequenced was PBMCs. The CDR3 nucleotides are TGTGCCAGCATTCTTGGGGACTACAATCAGCCCCAGCATTTT. This codes for CASILGDYNQPQHF.